The 3 T cell receptor beta chains presented below share a single source sample, sequenced in a study of graft-versus-host responses after intestinal transplantation. Data came from immunoSEQ multiplex PCR; TCRdb stores just in-frame clones and leaves some out. The sample includes tens of thousands of clones, approximately 95% seen only once; the top ten take around 0.25%. These receptors' antigens are unknown. The material was unstimulated CD8+ T cells sorted from spleen or lymph node cells, obtained before transplant. The receptors were gathered from a human donor who was the organ donor for an intestinal transplant.

This sequence joins TRBV7-6 and TRBJ1-2, with a possible D match to TRBD1 (5 bases). The CDR3 contains 15 residues. Germline loops: CDR1 SGHVS, CDR2 FNYEAQ. V gave up 5 bases and J gave up 0 bases, with 13 bases separating them. CDR3 in DNA: TGTGCCAGCAGCCGGAACGGGGGAACTAACTATGGCTACACCTTC. Its translation: CASSRNGGTNYGYTF.

V gene TRBV5-4 combines with J gene TRBJ1-1; no firm D call. The V gene lost 0 bases and the J gene lost 2 bases, with 8 bases spanning the gap. The CDR3 sequence is 14 residues long. Germline CDR1 and CDR2: SGHNT and YYREEE (reference sequence). Here the CDR3 DNA reads TGTGCCAGCAGCTTGGGGCCGGACAACACTGAAGCTTTCTTT. It encodes CASSLGPDNTEAFF.

The J gene is TRBJ1-2, the V gene TRBV5-5; D is uncertain. V lost 3 bases and J lost 8, with 11 bases in between. Looked up from germline, CDR1 is SGHKS and CDR2 is YYEKEE (reference sequence). The length of the CDR3 is 12 residues. Written as DNA, the CDR3 is TGTGCCAGCAGCTCTCCACTAGTAGGCTACACCTTC. Translating gives CASSSPLVGYTF.